The 32 T cell receptor beta chains given below trace back to one sample, sequenced in a study of post-analysis software for immune sequencing data. Their antigens are not known. Overall study results and limits: Five TRBV segments, including TRBV5-6, TRBV5-1 and TRBV20-1, were more frequent in patients than controls.

Built from TCR beta cDNA, the libraries had unique molecular identifiers in them. TCRdb passed the PCR reads through MiXCR, listing each CDR3 protein once. The table lists 820,000 or so distinct CDR3 sequences, roughly 50% of them singletons. The sample comprised blood. The receptors were sampled from a girl aged 10 to 17 with multiple sclerosis.

This chain connects TRBV4-1 to TRBJ1-1, with D unresolved. The CDR3 covers 14 residues. V shed 2 bases and J shed 0 bases, with 7 bases lying between them. Germline V CDR1 and CDR2: MGHRA, YSYEKL. Written as DNA, the CDR3 is TGCGCCAGCAGCCAACCCACAGTGAACACTGAAGCTTTCTTT. It yields the protein CASSQPTVNTEAFF.

This chain connects TRBV7-3 to TRBJ1-1; D might be TRBD1 (5 bases). With 0 bases removed from V and 7 bases from J, the gap between germline ends came to 15 bases. The CDR3 has 15 amino acids. Looked up from germline, CDR1 is SGHTA and CDR2 is FQGTGA. CDR3 nucleotides: TGTGCCAGCAGCTTAACAGCCGGGGCCGTCAATGAAGCTTTCTTT. It is translated as CASSLTAGAVNEAFF.

V gene TRBV12-3 or TRBV12-4 combines with J gene TRBJ2-3, with D hard to call. This CDR3 comprises 15 residues. V lost 6 bases, J lost 0 bases, and 13 bases lay in between. The CDR3 DNA reads as TGTGCCAGCAGACGGAGCAGCGTGAGCACAGATACGCAGTATTTT. It yields the protein CASRRSSVSTDTQYF.

This sequence joins TRBV29-1 and TRBJ2-3; D remains unclear. Germline lookup yields CDR1 SQVTM and CDR2 ANQGSEA. V was cut by 7 bases and J by 0 bases, with 11 bases left in between. This CDR3 region has 13 residues. This chain's CDR3 is CSGARTSTDTQYF. CDR3 DNA sequence: TGCAGCGGGGCCCGAACCAGCACAGATACGCAGTATTTT.

V usage is TRBV12-3 or TRBV12-4 and J usage is TRBJ2-3; D not certain. CDR3 length: 13 residues. The V end was cut by 6 bases, the J end by 5 bases, with 12 bases between. The CDR3 sequence is CASSQLIGDTQYF. Here the CDR3 DNA reads TGTGCCAGCAGCCAGTTAATTGGAGATACGCAGTATTTT.

This clonotype was seen only a few times. The chain couples TRBV29-1 to TRBJ2-3, with D perhaps matching TRBD2 (6 bases). Trimming left V 5 bases short and J 1 base short, with 16 bases between. The germline V gene has CDR1 SQVTM and CDR2 ANQGSEA. The CDR3 has 15 amino acids. CDR3 nucleotides: TGCAGCGTTCTTGGACCGGCGGGGCGCACAGATACGCAGTATTTT. Amino acids: CSVLGPAGRTDTQYF.

The chain has TRBV29-1 and TRBJ2-6, with D possibly TRBD2 on 7 matching bases. The CDR3 covers 13 residues. Germline V gene data show CDR1 as SQVTM and CDR2 as ANQGSEA. The CDR3 DNA follows: TGCAGTGTGGGGGGGCCCGGGGCCAACGTCCTGACTTTC. It encodes CSVGGPGANVLTF.

The chain is built from TRBV6-2 or TRBV6-3 and TRBJ1-6; 10 bases align to TRBD1. This CDR3 has 13 amino acids. The germline V gene has CDR1 MNHEY and CDR2 SVGEGT. The junction had 0 bases not matched to a gene; V was cut back by 4 bases and J by 9 bases. The CDR3 DNA reads as TGTGCCAGCAGTTGGGACAGGGGTTCACCCCTCCACTTT. This sequence encodes CASSWDRGSPLHF.

There are a few counts of this clonotype. This chain links TRBV7-2 with TRBJ2-5; 8 bases map to TRBD2. Germline V gene sequence: CDR1 SGHTA, CDR2 FQGNSA. The CDR3 is 17 amino acids. J lost 5 bases, V lost 5 bases, and 16 bases had no gene match. This CDR3 reads CASSPQDWWTSHETQYF. The CDR3 region has the DNA TGTGCCAGCAGCCCGCAGGACTGGTGGACTAGCCACGAGACCCAGTACTTC.

The chain combines TRBV20-1 with TRBJ2-5, with D perhaps matching TRBD1 (6 bases). The end of the DNA is better explained by TRBJ2-7, so the J call may be wrong. CDR1 and CDR2 from the germline V gene are DFQATT and SNEGSKA (reference sequence). There are 13 residues in the CDR3. The DNA of the CDR3 is TGCAGTGCCCCCTCTAGGGGGATCGACGAGCAGTACTTC. This sequence encodes CSAPSRGIDEQYF.

As for this clonotype: Germline and junction disagree at one end, which may indicate a read error. The rearrangement uses TRBV6-1 and TRBJ2-1; D call uncertain. Germline lookup yields CDR1 MNHNS and CDR2 SASEGT. This CDR3 is built from 14 residues. The CDR3 reads CASSEGPEIGEQVF. CDR3 in DNA: TGTGCCAGCAGTGAAGGTCCGGAGATAGGTGAGCAGGTCTTC.

The V gene is TRBV12-3 or TRBV12-4, the J gene TRBJ1-2; D perhaps matches TRBD1 (6 bases). The V end was cut by 9 bases, the J end by 7 bases, with 18 bases between. The CDR3 is made up of 13 amino acids. The CDR3 coding sequence is TGTGCCAGTACCCCGGGACAAGAGACTGGCTACACCTTC. Translating it yields CASTPGQETGYTF.

This clonotype was seen a handful of times. The chain employs TRBV2 and TRBJ1-2; D remains ambiguous. Trimming left V 6 bases short and J 3 bases short, with 14 bases between. The CDR3 is 14 amino acids. The V gene's germline CDR1 is SNHLY and CDR2 FYNNEI. The CDR3 loop reads CASSASFRDYGYTF. CDR3 DNA sequence: TGTGCCAGCAGCGCTTCCTTTCGGGACTATGGCTACACCTTC.

In this sample, this clonotype turned up a few times. The chain uses TRBV5-1 and TRBJ1-5, with no clear D. Trimming took 0 bases from V and 0 from J, leaving 10 bases between them. Germline V gene data show CDR1 as SGHRS and CDR2 as YFSETQ. CDR3 size: 16 residues. The CDR3 loop is CASSLGGTDSNQPQHF. For the CDR3, the DNA is TGCGCCAGCAGCTTGGGTGGCACGGATAGCAATCAGCCCCAGCATTTT.

The V gene is TRBV7-2, the J gene TRBJ2-1, with 7 bases that match TRBD1. Germline CDR1 reads SGHTA; CDR2 reads FQGNSA. V was clipped by 6 bases and J by 0 bases; unmatched bases: 5. This CDR3 has 15 amino acids. The CDR3 loop reads CASRRQGSSYNEQFF. CDR3 bases: TGTGCCAGCAGACGACAGGGAAGCTCCTACAATGAGCAGTTCTTC.

A remark on this clonotype: An end of the junction differs from the germline gene, which may be a read error. This chain connects TRBV3-1 to TRBJ1-4; D ambiguous. Germline V gene data show CDR1 as LGHDT and CDR2 as YNNKEL (reference sequence). The CDR3 is 18 residues long. This chain's CDR3 is CASSQDPMGFRKNEKLFF. The CDR3 DNA follows: TGCGCCAGCAGCCAAGATCCAATGGGGTTCCGAAAGAATGAAAAACTGTTTTTT. The full variable domain, completed using reference TRBV3-1 and TRBJ1-4, is DTAVSQTPKYLVTQMGNDKSIKCEQNLGHDTMYWYKQDSKKFLKIMFSYNNKELIINETVPNRFSPKSPDKAHLNLHINSLELGDSAVYFCASSQDPMGFRKNEKLFFGSGTQLSVL.

V is TRBV20-1 and J is TRBJ2-1, with TRBD2 matching 8 bases. Trimming at V came to 5 bases and at J to 2 bases, leaving 8 bases not matched to a gene. In germline, CDR1 is DFQATT, CDR2 SNEGSKA (reference sequence). This CDR3 contains 15 residues. The CDR3 coding sequence is TGCAGTGCTCCAAGGCTAGCGGGTCCCTACAATGAGCAGTTCTTC. Translating gives CSAPRLAGPYNEQFF.

The chain joins TRBV5-1 to TRBJ2-1; D might be TRBD2 (6 bases). CDR1 and CDR2 (germline): SGHRS, YFSETQ. The CDR3 consists of 15 residues. The V end was cut by 1 base, the J end by 6 bases, with 14 bases between. The CDR3 spells CASSLRGDSGNEQFF. CDR3 DNA: TGCGCCAGCAGCTTGAGAGGGGACTCCGGCAATGAGCAGTTCTTC.

This clonotype was found a few times. V gene TRBV12-3 or TRBV12-4 combines with J gene TRBJ1-2; tentatively, D is TRBD1 (5 bases). Trimming took 7 bases from V and 2 from J, leaving 14 bases between them. The CDR3 sequence is 14 residues long. CDR3 region: CASTPPGRNYGYTF. The CDR3 bases are TGTGCCAGCACCCCTCCGGGGCGCAACTATGGCTACACCTTC.

The chain couples TRBV3-1 to TRBJ2-6; TRBD2 matches 7 bases. With V trimmed by 4 bases and J by 2 bases, 14 bases remained unmatched. Germline V lookup: CDR1 LGHDT, CDR2 YNNKEL (reference sequence). The CDR3 is made up of 19 amino acids. The CDR3 protein is CASSLDAGVSRAGANVLTF. In nucleotides, the CDR3 is TGTGCCAGCAGCCTCGATGCGGGGGTGTCAAGGGCTGGGGCCAACGTCCTGACTTTC.

The rearrangement joins TRBV12-3 or TRBV12-4 to TRBJ2-7, with D perhaps TRBD1 or TRBD2 (6 bases each). V was trimmed by 8 bases and J by 5 bases, leaving 16 bases between them. The CDR3 consists of 13 residues. The CDR3 sequence: CASSRGLADEQYF. CDR3 DNA: TGTGCCAGCTCCCGGGGGCTAGCAGACGAGCAGTACTTC.

The chain couples TRBV10-3 to TRBJ2-7, with 11 bases that match TRBD2. The V segment lost 3 bases and the J segment 7 bases; nucleotides outside the gene matches: 23. Germline values: CDR1 ENHRY, CDR2 SYGVKD. The CDR3 is 20 amino acids. CDR3 nucleotide sequence: TGTGCCATCAGTGAATTTGGGAAGTTGGGTCTAGCGGGAGGCCCGGATGAGCAGTACTTC. This gives the protein CAISEFGKLGLAGGPDEQYF.

This clonotype was seen a handful of times. The J gene is TRBJ2-4, the V gene TRBV4-2; D is undetermined. V shed 1 base and J shed 4 bases, with 17 bases lying between them. The germline CDR1 and CDR2 sequences are LGHNA and YNFKEQ. CDR3 length: 17 residues. The DNA of the CDR3 is TGTGCCAGCAGCCAAGGTCCCCTCTTCTCCCTTAAAAACATTCAGTACTTC. Translation gives CASSQGPLFSLKNIQYF.

This clonotype came up a few times. The V and J genes are TRBV5-1 and TRBJ2-1; tentatively, D is TRBD2 (7 bases). The CDR3 extends over 16 amino acids. Germline V gives CDR1 SGHRS, CDR2 YFSETQ. The V end lost 4 bases, the J end lost 6 bases, and 20 bases lay between the germline ends. CDR3 amino acids: CASSTWGGGNFNEQFF. As DNA, the CDR3 is TGCGCCAGCAGCACCTGGGGAGGGGGGAACTTCAATGAGCAGTTCTTC.

This chain uses TRBV7-3 with TRBJ2-1; TRBD1 matches at 9 bases. Trimming cost V 5 bases and J 9 bases; bases outside gene matches: 8. The germline gives CDR1 SGHTA, CDR2 FQGTGA. The CDR3 is 14 amino acids. DNA for the CDR3: TGTGCCAGCAGCCTGGACAGGGGTGAGGGTGAGCAGTTCTTC. Translating it yields CASSLDRGEGEQFF.

The CDR3 nucleotides read TGCGCCAGCAGTCCGGGACTAGCGGGACAGTTGCTAGATACGCAGTATTTT. This encodes CASSPGLAGQLLDTQYF. The chain combines TRBV5-1 with TRBJ2-3, with 13 nucleotides matching TRBD2. This CDR3 has 17 amino acids. The V gene's germline CDR1 is SGHRS and CDR2 YFSETQ. Trimming cost V 5 bases and J 5 bases; bases outside gene matches: 11.

This clonotype was recorded a few times. The V and J genes are TRBV20-1 and TRBJ1-2, with D possibly being TRBD1 (6 bases). This CDR3 comprises 15 residues. Germline-derived CDR1 and CDR2 are DFQATT and SNEGSKA (reference sequence). V was pared by 0 bases and J by 4 bases, with 15 bases between. CDR3 nucleotides: TGCAGTGCTAGAGATCCCCGGGGGGCAGTCTATGGCTACACCTTC. As protein: CSARDPRGAVYGYTF.

This chain connects TRBV5-1 to TRBJ1-4; TRBD1 might be the D (5 bases). This CDR3 is 14 amino acids long. Germline V gives CDR1 SGHRS, CDR2 YFSETQ. Trimming cost V 4 bases and J 6 bases, with 13 bases left between them. The CDR3 reads CASSTGTGHEKLFF. DNA for the CDR3: TGCGCCAGCAGCACCGGGACGGGCCATGAAAAACTGTTTTTT.

The chain links TRBV6-6 to TRBJ2-1; TRBD2 might be the D (5 bases). In germline, CDR1 is MNHNY, CDR2 SVGAGI (reference sequence). The ends were cut back, 0 bases at V and 7 bases at J, with 10 bases in the middle. The CDR3 is 14 amino acids. As DNA, the CDR3 is TGTGCCAGCAGTTACTCGAGGAGCGGTAATGAGCAGTTCTTC. Translating gives CASSYSRSGNEQFF.

This clonotype has a handful of counts. The V gene is TRBV29-1, the J gene TRBJ2-1; 9 nucleotides align to TRBD1. J was trimmed by 0 bases and V by 7 bases; bases with no gene match: 4. Germline V gene lookup returns CDR1 SQVTM and CDR2 ANQGSEA. The CDR3 contains 14 residues. The CDR3: CSGGTGSSYNEQFF. The CDR3 bases are TGCAGCGGAGGGACAGGGAGCTCCTACAATGAGCAGTTCTTC.

This clonotype has a single count. The V call is TRBV20-1, the J call TRBJ2-1; D is unclear. Trimming removed 7 bases at V and 0 bases at J, with 16 bases between. This CDR3 contains 15 residues. CDR1 and CDR2 from the germline V gene are DFQATT and SNEGSKA (reference sequence). CDR3 amino acids: CSVEVFLSSYNEQFF. The CDR3 DNA reads as TGCAGTGTTGAGGTTTTCCTGAGCTCCTACAATGAGCAGTTCTTC.

The gene calls are TRBV6-5 and TRBJ1-2; 9 bases map to TRBD1. CDR1 is MNHEY, CDR2 SVGAGI, per germline. This CDR3 region has 15 residues. The V segment lost 3 bases and the J segment 0 bases; nucleotides outside the gene matches: 2. The CDR3 spells CASSYWTGANYGYTF. In DNA form, the CDR3 reads TGTGCCAGCAGTTATTGGACAGGGGCTAACTATGGCTACACCTTC.